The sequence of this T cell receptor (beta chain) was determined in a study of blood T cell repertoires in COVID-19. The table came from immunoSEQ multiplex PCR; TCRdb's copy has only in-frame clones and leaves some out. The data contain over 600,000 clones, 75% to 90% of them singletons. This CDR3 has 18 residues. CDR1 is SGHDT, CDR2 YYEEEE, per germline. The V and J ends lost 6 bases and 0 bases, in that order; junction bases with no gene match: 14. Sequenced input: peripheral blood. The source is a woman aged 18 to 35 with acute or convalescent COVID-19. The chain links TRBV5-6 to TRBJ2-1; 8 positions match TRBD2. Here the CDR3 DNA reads TGTGCCAGCAAGCGGATAGCGGGGTCTATTCGCTCCTACAATGAGCAGTTCTTC. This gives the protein CASKRIAGSIRSYNEQFF.